The 31 T cell receptor beta chains below come from one sample, sequenced in a study of T cells in localized non-small cell lung cancer. The method was immunoSEQ multiplex PCR; TCRdb's version includes in-frame clones alone and lacks a portion of them. Of 30,000 to 35,000 clones listed, 75% to 95% are singletons. The source material was peripheral blood mononuclear cells, sampled before any cancer treatment. These receptor sequences come from a female donor over 55 with stage II lung adenocarcinoma.

The V and J genes are TRBV11-3 and TRBJ1-1; TRBD1 matches at 7 bases. There are 14 residues in the CDR3. The V gene end was trimmed by 0 bases and the J gene end by 3 bases; junction bases not matched to a gene: 1. In germline, CDR1 is SGHNT, CDR2 YENEEA. The CDR3 is CASSLEGGDTEAFF. The CDR3 region has the DNA TGTGCCAGCAGCTTAGAAGGGGGCGACACTGAAGCTTTCTTT.

This sequence joins TRBV2 and TRBJ2-5, with TRBD1 matching 7 bases. CDR1 is SNHLY and CDR2 is FYNNEI in the germline V gene. J gave up 2 bases and V 5 bases, and 8 bases lay outside the gene matches. The CDR3 loop spans 15 amino acids. This CDR3 reads CASSPTGTVQETQYF. CDR3 coding DNA: TGTGCCAGCAGTCCCACAGGGACAGTACAAGAGACCCAGTACTTC.

The chain is built from TRBV28 and TRBJ1-1; D is undetermined. The CDR3 extends over 14 amino acids. V dropped 6 bases and J dropped 2 bases, with 13 bases sitting between them. CDR1 and CDR2 from the germline V gene are MDHEN and SYDVKM. In nucleotides, the CDR3 is TGTGCCAGCAGCAGCGGACGGGCAAACACTGAAGCTTTCTTT. Its protein is CASSSGRANTEAFF. Full variable domain (remainder filled in from reference TRBV28 and TRBJ1-1): DVKVTQSSRYLVKRTGEKVFLECVQDMDHENMFWYRQDPGLGLRLIYFSYDVKMKEKGDIPEGYSVSREKKERFSLILESASTNQTSMYLCASSSGRANTEAFFGQGTRLTVV.

The V gene is TRBV12-5, the J gene TRBJ2-5; D is perhaps TRBD1 or TRBD2 (6 bases each). With 0 bases removed from V and 6 bases from J, the gap between germline ends came to 14 bases. The CDR3 totals 15 residues. Germline CDR1 reads LGHNT; CDR2 reads FRNRAP. DNA of the CDR3: TGTGCTAGTGGTTTGGTAGTCGGGGGCTTACAGACCCAGTACTTC. This encodes CASGLVVGGLQTQYF.

This chain connects TRBV9 to TRBJ1-5, with D possibly being TRBD1 (5 bases). The germline CDR1 and CDR2 sequences are SGDLS and YYNGEE. Trimming left V 0 bases short and J 3 bases short, with 7 bases between. CDR3 length: 14 amino acids. The CDR3 loop is CASSVGGPNQPQHF. The DNA of the CDR3 is TGTGCCAGCAGCGTAGGGGGCCCCAATCAGCCCCAGCATTTT.

The V gene is TRBV30, the J gene TRBJ2-7; D is undetermined. Trimming shortened V by 1 base and J by 5 bases, and 6 bases separated the two germline ends. The CDR3 is 11 amino acids. Germline V lookup: CDR1 GTSNPN, CDR2 SVGIG (reference sequence). For the CDR3, the DNA is TGTGCCTGGAGTGGAAGGGACGAGCAGTACTTC. Translating gives CAWSGRDEQYF.

The rearrangement joins TRBV6-5 to TRBJ2-3; D uncertain. The CDR3 is 13 residues long. V was shortened by 4 bases and J by 4 bases, with 9 bases between the two germline ends. Germline V CDR1 and CDR2: MNHEY, SVGAGI. The CDR3 DNA sequence: TGTGCCAGCAGTTCCCCTCCCTCAGATACGCAGTATTTT. This encodes CASSSPPSDTQYF.

The gene calls are TRBV5-6 and TRBJ2-1; TRBD2 matches 13 bases. The V gene end was trimmed by 5 bases and the J gene end by 0 bases; junction bases not matched to a gene: 8. CDR3 length: 18 amino acids. Germline lookup yields CDR1 SGHDT and CDR2 YYEEEE. The DNA for the CDR3 is TGTGCCAGCAGAAGGACTAGCGGGGGCCCCCACTCCTACAATGAGCAGTTCTTC. This gives the protein CASRRTSGGPHSYNEQFF. The whole variable domain, filled in from reference TRBV5-6 and TRBJ2-1, reads DAGVTQSPTHLIKTRGQQVTLRCSPKSGHDTVSWYQQALGQGPQFIFQYYEEEERQRGNFPDRFSGHQFPNYSSELNVNALLLGDSALYLCASRRTSGGPHSYNEQFFGPGTRLTVL.

This chain connects TRBV6-5 to TRBJ2-1; D unresolved. The CDR3 covers 13 residues. Germline CDR1 is MNHEY and CDR2 is SVGAGI. With 7 bases removed from V and 1 base from J, the gap between germline ends came to 8 bases. The CDR3 coding sequence is TGTGCCAGCACTCGGACGTCCTACAATGAGCAGTTCTTC. This gives the protein CASTRTSYNEQFF.

This clone was observed a handful of times. The J gene is TRBJ1-3, the V gene TRBV19; D is perhaps TRBD1 (5 bases). The CDR3 extends over 13 amino acids. The V and J ends lost 10 bases and 2 bases respectively, with 12 bases between them. CDR1 LNHDA and CDR2 SQIVND come from the germline V gene (reference sequence). The CDR3 region is CATSRVTGNTIYF. DNA for the CDR3: TGTGCCACCTCCAGGGTGACTGGAAACACCATATATTTT.

V is TRBV7-2 and J is TRBJ2-5; 8 positions agree with TRBD1. The CDR3 spans 16 residues. CDR1 is SGHTA and CDR2 is FQGNSA in the germline V gene. V gave up 0 bases and J gave up 6 bases; unmatched junction bases: 9. CDR3 in amino acids: CASSLAAQGAMQTQYF. The DNA of the CDR3 is TGTGCCAGCAGCTTAGCGGCCCAGGGGGCTATGCAGACCCAGTACTTC.

This chain uses TRBV25-1 with TRBJ2-7, with D perhaps matching TRBD1 or TRBD2 (5 bases each). Germline V gene sequence: CDR1 MGHDK, CDR2 SYGVNS. CDR3 length: 12 residues. V lost 2 bases and J lost 6, with 8 bases in between. CDR3 nucleotides: TGTGCCAGCAGTGAACAGGGACCCGAGCAGTACTTC. As protein: CASSEQGPEQYF.

The chain couples TRBV2 to TRBJ1-2; 12 bases agree with TRBD1. With V trimmed by 8 bases and J by 7 bases, 11 bases remained unmatched. Germline CDR1 and CDR2: SNHLY and FYNNEI. This CDR3 has 15 amino acids. DNA for the CDR3: TGTGCCAGCGGGGACAGGGGGCAATTGGTGGTTGGCTACACCTTC. Protein: CASGDRGQLVVGYTF.

The J gene is TRBJ1-1, the V gene TRBV19, with 7 bases fitting TRBD1. The CDR3 extends over 15 amino acids. Trimming took 5 bases from V and 3 from J; bases not matched to a gene: 9. Germline CDR1 and CDR2: LNHDA and SQIVND (reference sequence). CDR3 protein: CASSPVQGTDTEAFF. CDR3 nucleotide sequence: TGTGCCAGTAGTCCAGTACAGGGGACGGACACTGAAGCTTTCTTT.

The chain uses TRBV30 and TRBJ1-5; D might be TRBD1 (6 bases). The ends were cut back, 2 bases at V and 3 bases at J, with 14 bases in the middle. This CDR3 region has 15 residues. Germline V gene sequence: CDR1 GTSNPN, CDR2 SVGIG (reference sequence). The CDR3 DNA reads TGTGCCTGGAGTCCCCGAAGGGGGTCCAATCAGCCCCAGCATTTT. Its translation is CAWSPRRGSNQPQHF.

By sample fraction, this clone is medium-sized (0.01 to 0.1%). This sequence joins TRBV27 and TRBJ2-7; 9 bases map to TRBD2. The CDR3 has 13 residues. Germline V gene sequence: CDR1 MNHEY, CDR2 SMNVEV (reference sequence). Trimming at V came to 8 bases and at J to 2 bases, leaving 4 bases not matched to a gene. The CDR3 nucleotides read TGTGCCAGCCGACTAGCGGAAACCTACGAGCAGTACTTC. Protein product: CASRLAETYEQYF.

The chain joins TRBV5-1 to TRBJ2-7; perhaps TRBD2 as D (6 bases). Trimming pared 10 bases from V and 1 base from J, leaving 15 bases between. The CDR3 has 13 residues. Germline V gives CDR1 SGHRS, CDR2 YFSETQ. The CDR3 DNA reads TGCGCCGGGGAAGGAGGGGAATCCTACGAGCAGTACTTC. Residues: CAGEGGESYEQYF.

The chain is built from TRBV7-2 and TRBJ1-5; 8 nucleotides line up with TRBD1. From germline, CDR1 is SGHTA and CDR2 FQGNSA. Trimming took 5 bases from V and 7 from J; bases not matched to a gene: 7. This CDR3 region has 14 residues. CDR3 region: CASSIWTGHQPQHF. CDR3 nucleotides: TGTGCCAGCAGCATATGGACAGGGCACCAGCCCCAGCATTTT.

The V gene is TRBV30, the J gene TRBJ2-1, with 7 bases aligning to TRBD1. Germline CDR1 and CDR2: GTSNPN and SVGIG (reference sequence). CDR3 length equals 16 residues. The V gene end was trimmed by 2 bases and the J gene end by 0 bases; junction bases not matched to a gene: 7. The CDR3 reads CAWSSGQASSYNEQFF. In DNA form, the CDR3 reads TGTGCCTGGAGTTCCGGACAGGCCAGCTCCTACAATGAGCAGTTCTTC.

The gene calls are TRBV9 and TRBJ2-3; no definite D call. Trimming cost V 0 bases and J 0 bases, with 2 bases left between them. Germline CDR1 reads SGDLS; CDR2 reads YYNGEE. This CDR3 comprises 13 residues. CDR3 sequence (DNA): TGTGCCAGCAGCGTAGATAGCACAGATACGCAGTATTTT. Its protein product is CASSVDSTDTQYF.

This chain links TRBV4-1 with TRBJ2-5, with a tentative D call TRBD1 (6 bases). Germline values: CDR1 MGHRA, CDR2 YSYEKL. The CDR3 totals 15 residues. The V end lost 3 bases, the J end lost 5 bases, and 16 bases lay between the germline ends. CDR3 DNA sequence: TGCGCCAGCAGCCAGGCAGCAGGGGCGGTGGAGACCCAGTACTTC. Its translation: CASSQAAGAVETQYF.

The genes are TRBV7-2 and TRBJ1-1, with unresolved D. Germline V lookup: CDR1 SGHTA, CDR2 FQGNSA. Trimming cost V 2 bases and J 1 base, with 8 bases left between them. The CDR3 sequence is 14 residues long. CDR3 sequence: CASSLNRGNTEAFF. The CDR3 region has the DNA TGTGCCAGCAGCTTAAATCGAGGGAACACTGAAGCTTTCTTT.

The chain has TRBV6-5 and TRBJ2-5; no reliable D call. CDR3 length: 11 residues. V was pared by 5 bases and J by 1 base, with 2 bases between. Germline lookup yields CDR1 MNHEY and CDR2 SVGAGI. The CDR3 DNA sequence: TGTGCCAGCAGTCTCCAAGAGACCCAGTACTTC. Amino acid sequence: CASSLQETQYF.

This clone has a handful of counts. V usage is TRBV6-1 and J usage is TRBJ2-5; 7 bases line up with TRBD2. With 7 bases clipped from V and 2 bases from J, the junction kept 1 base outside the gene matches. Germline V gene data show CDR1 as MNHNS and CDR2 as SASEGT. There are 12 residues in the CDR3. CDR3 bases: TGTGCCAGCAAAGCGGGGCAAGAGACCCAGTACTTC. Protein sequence: CASKAGQETQYF.

J is TRBJ1-5 and V is TRBV28; TRBD1 is a possible D gene (5 bases). The CDR3 covers 14 residues. Germline CDR1 is MDHEN and CDR2 is SYDVKM. The V and J ends lost 6 bases and 3 bases respectively, with 12 bases between them. The CDR3 sequence is CASSQDSNNQPQHF. The CDR3 DNA reads as TGTGCCAGCAGCCAAGACAGCAACAATCAGCCCCAGCATTTT. Based on the CDR3 plus reference TRBV28 and TRBJ1-5, the full variable domain is DVKVTQSSRYLVKRTGEKVFLECVQDMDHENMFWYRQDPGLGLRLIYFSYDVKMKEKGDIPEGYSVSREKKERFSLILESASTNQTSMYLCASSQDSNNQPQHFGDGTRLSIL.

This chain connects TRBV11-2 to TRBJ2-7; D is undetermined. Trimming pared 4 bases from V and 0 bases from J, leaving 4 bases between. The CDR3 length is 12 residues. Germline V gives CDR1 SGHAT, CDR2 FQNNGV. CDR3 amino acids: CASSSYSYEQYF. The CDR3 region has the DNA TGTGCCAGCAGCTCATACTCCTACGAGCAGTACTTC.

The chain joins TRBV29-1 to TRBJ1-1; a possible D gene is TRBD1 (6 bases). Trimming cost V 7 bases and J 4 bases, with 16 bases left between them. This CDR3 contains 13 residues. Germline CDR1 is SQVTM and CDR2 is ANQGSEA. The CDR3, as DNA: TGCAGCGCTGAGGTCAGGGGCGGCACTGAAGCTTTCTTT. Protein: CSAEVRGGTEAFF.

This clone was seen more than once but under ten times. The CDR3 protein is CASSLARTDAGYTF. In DNA, the CDR3 is TGCGCCAGCAGCTTGGCTCGGACAGATGCTGGCTACACCTTC. The chain carries TRBV5-1 and TRBJ1-2; TRBD1 might be the D (6 bases). The ends were cut back, 0 bases at V and 7 bases at J, with 13 bases in the middle. The CDR3 has 14 amino acids. Germline V gene lookup returns CDR1 SGHRS and CDR2 YFSETQ. The full variable domain, with the rest looked up from reference TRBV5-1 and TRBJ1-2, is KAGVTQTPRYLIKTRGQQVTLSCSPISGHRSVSWYQQTPGQGLQFLFEYFSETQRNKGNFPGRFSGRQFSNSRSEMNVSTLELGDSALYLCASSLARTDAGYTFGSGTRLTVV.

This clone has a single count. V is TRBV19 and J is TRBJ2-2, with D hard to call. V was cut by 3 bases and J by 6 bases, with 17 bases left in between. The CDR3 has 16 amino acids. Germline assignment: CDR1 LNHDA and CDR2 SQIVND (reference sequence). CDR3 amino acids: CASSISRPTKAGELFF. In DNA, the CDR3 is TGTGCCAGTAGTATTAGTCGGCCGACGAAGGCCGGGGAGCTGTTTTTT.

The genes are TRBV5-4 and TRBJ2-3, with 8 bases identical to TRBD2. Trimming removed 4 bases from V and 1 base from J; junction bases left unmatched: 5. CDR1 and CDR2 from the germline V gene are SGHNT and YYREEE (reference sequence). CDR3 length: 15 residues. The CDR3 coding sequence is TGTGCCAGCAGCCTAGCGGGCCTGGGCACAGATACGCAGTATTTT. Amino acid sequence: CASSLAGLGTDTQYF.

The chain combines TRBV2 with TRBJ2-7; D is perhaps TRBD1 or TRBD2 (6 bases each). This CDR3 has 14 residues. The V gene lost 7 bases and the J gene lost 4 bases, with 17 bases spanning the gap. Germline lookup yields CDR1 SNHLY and CDR2 FYNNEI. In DNA, the CDR3 is TGTGCCAGCAACGGGGGCCTCGGGGAATACGAGCAGTACTTC. This sequence encodes CASNGGLGEYEQYF.